The clone carrying this T cell receptor (beta chain) was picked up one time. The antigen remains unidentified. The data were obtained in a study of PD-L1 blockade in urothelial cancer. Looking at the study overall: In terms of prior chemotherapy, patients had received 0 to 3 regimens. Blood analyses occurred 3 weeks (second dose) and 6 weeks post treatment start. Overall study results and limits: At 3 weeks on treatment, tumor-associated clones expanded more with durable benefit.

TCRdb keeps only in-frame clones here, not all; method: immunoSEQ multiplex PCR. The profile shows about 24,000 clones, 87% of them singletons. Losses at the gene ends were 5 bases for V and 8 bases for J; bases not matched to a gene: 15. Germline V gene lookup returns CDR1 SGHVS and CDR2 FQNEAQ. This CDR3 is 17 amino acids long. The chain recombines TRBV7-8 with TRBJ1-4; 9 nucleotides agree with TRBD1. The starting material was PBMCs, obtained around atezolizumab (anti-PD-L1) treatment. The TCR was taken from a middle-aged man with urothelial cancer. The CDR3 DNA sequence: TGTGCCAGCAGCCTTAGAGGAAACAGGGGGCCCGCGGAAAAACTGTTTTTT. Its protein product is CASSLRGNRGPAEKLFF.